This TCR beta chain was found in a study of cytomegalovirus exposure and HLA in healthy donors. PCR involved 60 Vbeta and 13 Jbeta primers. In the study's own analysis: Unique TCR beta chains totaled roughly 79 million in a later count, with around 10 million of them shared. Using immunoSEQ multiplex PCR, the repertoire was profiled, and TCRdb retains in-frame clones only, with some absent. V and J calls and clone size follow that table, whereas D and trimming were derived from the DNA. The sample consists of about 160,000 clones, over 70% of them appearing once. Sequencing input: PBMCs. This sequence was found in a woman aged 45 to 65 in good health and CMV-seropositive.

The CDR3: CASRPRGANYNEQFF. DNA of the CDR3: TGTGCCAGTAGACCCCGGGGGGCGAACTACAATGAGCAGTTCTTC. This rearrangement joins TRBV19 to TRBJ2-1, with D possibly matching TRBD2 (7 bases). This CDR3 region has 15 residues. Germline CDR1 reads LNHDA; CDR2 reads SQIVND (reference sequence). Trimming pared 6 bases from V and 3 bases from J, leaving 15 bases between.